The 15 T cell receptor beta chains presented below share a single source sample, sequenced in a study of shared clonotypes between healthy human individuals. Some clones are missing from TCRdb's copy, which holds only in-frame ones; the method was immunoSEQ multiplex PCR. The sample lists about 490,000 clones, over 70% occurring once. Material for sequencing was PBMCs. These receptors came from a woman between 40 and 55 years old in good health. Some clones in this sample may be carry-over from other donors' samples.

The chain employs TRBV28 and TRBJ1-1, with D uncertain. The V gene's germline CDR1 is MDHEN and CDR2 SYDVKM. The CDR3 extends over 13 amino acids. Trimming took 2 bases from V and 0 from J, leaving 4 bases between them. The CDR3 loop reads CASSLGVNTEAFF. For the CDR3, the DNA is TGTGCCAGCAGTTTAGGGGTGAACACTGAAGCTTTCTTT.

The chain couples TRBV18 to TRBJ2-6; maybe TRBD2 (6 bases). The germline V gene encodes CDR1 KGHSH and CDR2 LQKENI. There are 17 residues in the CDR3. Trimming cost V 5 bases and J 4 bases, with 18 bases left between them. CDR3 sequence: CASSARGIGTGANVLTF. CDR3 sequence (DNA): TGTGCCAGCTCAGCACGGGGGATAGGGACCGGGGCCAACGTCCTGACTTTC.

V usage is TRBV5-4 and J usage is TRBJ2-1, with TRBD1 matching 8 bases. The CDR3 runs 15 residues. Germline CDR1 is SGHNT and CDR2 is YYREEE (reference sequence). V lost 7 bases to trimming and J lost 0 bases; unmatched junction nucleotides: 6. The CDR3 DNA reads TGTGCCAGCTCGCCGGGACAGGTCTCCTACAATGAGCAGTTCTTC. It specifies CASSPGQVSYNEQFF.

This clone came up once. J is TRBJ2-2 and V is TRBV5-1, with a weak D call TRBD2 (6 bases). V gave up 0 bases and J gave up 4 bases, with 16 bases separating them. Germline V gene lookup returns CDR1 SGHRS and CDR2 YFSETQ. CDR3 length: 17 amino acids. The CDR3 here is CASSLDAPGLGTGELFF. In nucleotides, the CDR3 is TGCGCCAGCAGCTTGGACGCTCCGGGACTGGGCACCGGGGAGCTGTTTTTT.

The CDR3 DNA follows: TGTGCCAGCAGCTTAGCGCCGGGCACCCAAGAGACCCAGTACTTC. It codes for CASSLAPGTQETQYF. V is TRBV7-2 and J is TRBJ2-5; no reliable D call. V lost 0 bases and J 1 base, leaving 9 bases between the germline ends. This CDR3 contains 15 residues. CDR1 and CDR2 (germline): SGHTA, FQGNSA.

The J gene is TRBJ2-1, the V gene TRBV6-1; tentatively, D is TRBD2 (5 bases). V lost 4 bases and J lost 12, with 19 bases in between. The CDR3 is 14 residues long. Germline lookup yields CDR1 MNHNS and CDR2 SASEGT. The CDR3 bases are TGTGCCAGCAGTGCCCGAGACTATCCCGATTGGCAGTTCTTC. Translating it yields CASSARDYPDWQFF.

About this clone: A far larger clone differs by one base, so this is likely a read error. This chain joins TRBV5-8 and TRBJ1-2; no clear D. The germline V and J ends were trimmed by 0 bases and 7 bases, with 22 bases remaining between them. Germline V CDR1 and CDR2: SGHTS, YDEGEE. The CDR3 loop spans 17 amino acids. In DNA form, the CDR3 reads TGTGCCAGCAGCTTGGGGGCTGGGCCGACGCCGGCCCCTGGCTACACCTTC. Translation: CASSLGAGPTPAPGYTF.

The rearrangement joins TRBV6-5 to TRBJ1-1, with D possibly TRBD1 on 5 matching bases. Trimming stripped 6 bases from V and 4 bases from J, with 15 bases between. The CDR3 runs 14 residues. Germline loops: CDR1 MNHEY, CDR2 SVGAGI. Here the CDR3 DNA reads TGTGCCAGCAGACCACCTGGGACCGGCACTGAAGCTTTCTTT. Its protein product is CASRPPGTGTEAFF.

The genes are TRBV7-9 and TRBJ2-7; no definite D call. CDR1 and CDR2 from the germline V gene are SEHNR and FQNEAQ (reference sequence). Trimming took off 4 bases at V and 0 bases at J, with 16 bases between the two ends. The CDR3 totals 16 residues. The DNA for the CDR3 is TGTGCCAGCAGCTACTCCGGGCGGTCACCCTCCTACGAGCAGTACTTC. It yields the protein CASSYSGRSPSYEQYF.

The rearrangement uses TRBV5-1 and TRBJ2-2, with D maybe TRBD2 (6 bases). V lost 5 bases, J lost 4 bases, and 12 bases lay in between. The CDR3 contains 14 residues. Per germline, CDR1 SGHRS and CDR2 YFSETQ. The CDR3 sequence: CASRVGSGTGELFF. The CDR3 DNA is TGCGCCAGCAGGGTCGGTAGCGGCACCGGGGAGCTGTTTTTT.

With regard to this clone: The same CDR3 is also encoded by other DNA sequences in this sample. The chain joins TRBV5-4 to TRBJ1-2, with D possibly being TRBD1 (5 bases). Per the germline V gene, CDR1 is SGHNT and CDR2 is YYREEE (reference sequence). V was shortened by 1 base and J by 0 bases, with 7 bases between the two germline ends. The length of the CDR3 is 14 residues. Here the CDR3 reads CASSLPGANYGYTF. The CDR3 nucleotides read TGTGCCAGCAGCTTGCCGGGGGCTAACTATGGCTACACCTTC.

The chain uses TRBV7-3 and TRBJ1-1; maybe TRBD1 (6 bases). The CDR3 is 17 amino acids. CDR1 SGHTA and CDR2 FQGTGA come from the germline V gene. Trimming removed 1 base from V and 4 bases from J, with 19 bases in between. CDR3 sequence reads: CASSLSGHYRVATEAFF. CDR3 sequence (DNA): TGTGCCAGCAGCTTAAGCGGGCACTACAGGGTGGCCACTGAAGCTTTCTTT. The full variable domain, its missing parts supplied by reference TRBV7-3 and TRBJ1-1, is GAGVSQTPSNKVTEKGKYVELRCDPISGHTALYWYRQSLGQGPEFLIYFQGTGAADDSGLPNDRFFAVRPEGSVSTLKIQRTERGDSAVYLCASSLSGHYRVATEAFFGQGTRLTVV.

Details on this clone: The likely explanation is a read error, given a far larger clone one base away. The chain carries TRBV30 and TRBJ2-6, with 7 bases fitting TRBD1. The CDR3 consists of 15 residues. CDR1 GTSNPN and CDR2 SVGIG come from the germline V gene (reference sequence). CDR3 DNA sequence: TGTGCCTGGGGGACAGACCTCTCTGGGGCCGACGTCCTGACTTTC. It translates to CAWGTDLSGADVLTF. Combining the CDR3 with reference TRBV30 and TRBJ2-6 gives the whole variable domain SQTIHQWPATLVQPVGSPLSLECTVEGTSNPNLYWYRQAAGRGLQLLFYSVGIGQISSEVPQNLSASRPQDRQFILSSKKLLLSDSGFYLCAWGTDLSGADVLTFGAGSRLTVL.

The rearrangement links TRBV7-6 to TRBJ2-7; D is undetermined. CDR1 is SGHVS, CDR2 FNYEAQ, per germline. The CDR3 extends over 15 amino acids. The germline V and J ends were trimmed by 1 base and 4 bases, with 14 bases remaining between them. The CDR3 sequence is CASSLVKGHPYEQYF. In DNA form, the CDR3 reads TGTGCCAGCAGCTTAGTAAAGGGCCATCCTTACGAGCAGTACTTC.

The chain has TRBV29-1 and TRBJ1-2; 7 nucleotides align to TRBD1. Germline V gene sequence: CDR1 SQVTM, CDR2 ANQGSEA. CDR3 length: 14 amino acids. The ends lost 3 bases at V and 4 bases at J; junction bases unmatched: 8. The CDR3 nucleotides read TGCAGCGTTGATCAAGGGGGCGGGGGCTATGGCTACACCTTC. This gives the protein CSVDQGGGGYGYTF.